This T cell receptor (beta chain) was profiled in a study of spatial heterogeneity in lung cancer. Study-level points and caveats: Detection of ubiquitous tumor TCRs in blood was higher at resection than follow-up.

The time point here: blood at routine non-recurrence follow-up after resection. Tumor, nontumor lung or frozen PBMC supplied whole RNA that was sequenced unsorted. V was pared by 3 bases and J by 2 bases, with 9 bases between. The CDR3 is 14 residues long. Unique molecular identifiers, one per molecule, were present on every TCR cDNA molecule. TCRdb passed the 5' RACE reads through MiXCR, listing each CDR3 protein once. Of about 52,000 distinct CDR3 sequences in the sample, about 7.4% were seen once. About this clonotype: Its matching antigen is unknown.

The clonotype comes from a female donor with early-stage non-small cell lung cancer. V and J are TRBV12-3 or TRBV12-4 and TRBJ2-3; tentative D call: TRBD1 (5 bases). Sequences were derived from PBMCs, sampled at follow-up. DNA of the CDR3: TGTGCCAGCAGTTTTCAGGGAAACACAGATACGCAGTATTTT. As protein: CASSFQGNTDTQYF.